Below, 9 T cell receptor beta chains from the same sample are listed, as sequenced in a study of blood T cells in healthy people across ages. A second PCR of 7 to 11 cycles used a sample-barcoded 5' primer and a J-beta primer mix. TCRdb fed the 5' RACE reads into MiXCR, producing one record per CDR3 protein. Of hundreds of thousands of distinct CDR3 sequences in the sample, 58% were seen once. Sequencing was performed on blood. These receptors came from a man between 25 and 39 years old in good health.

The CDR3 nucleotides are TGTGCCAGCAGTTACTCCGACGGAAGCACAGATACGCAGTATTTT. Residues: CASSYSDGSTDTQYF. The rearrangement joins TRBV6-6 to TRBJ2-3; D is ambiguous. This CDR3 contains 15 residues. V was clipped by 0 bases and J by 0 bases, with 7 bases between them. Germline lookup yields CDR1 MNHNY and CDR2 SVGAGI (reference sequence).

This rearrangement joins TRBV6-2 or TRBV6-3 to TRBJ2-7; 7 bases map to TRBD2. Trimming at V came to 6 bases and at J to 3 bases, leaving 5 bases not matched to a gene. Germline values: CDR1 MNHEY, CDR2 SVGEGT. This CDR3 spans 13 amino acids. This chain's CDR3 is CASRRDYHYEQYF. CDR3 nucleotides: TGTGCCAGCAGGAGGGACTATCACTACGAGCAGTACTTC.

This clonotype has a handful of counts. The chain employs TRBV4-3 and TRBJ1-1; 8 positions match TRBD1. V shed 1 base and J 0 bases; nucleotides not matched to a gene: 4. CDR1 and CDR2 (germline): LGHNA, YSLEER. This CDR3 spans 16 amino acids. CDR3 DNA sequence: TGCGCCAGCAGCCAAGTGTGGACAGGGATGAACACTGAAGCTTTCTTT. Its protein is CASSQVWTGMNTEAFF.

This clonotype was picked up a small number of times. This chain links TRBV7-2 with TRBJ2-5; D gene ambiguous. CDR3 size: 14 residues. Germline CDR1 SGHTA, CDR2 FQGNSA. V gave up 4 bases and J gave up 5 bases, with 14 bases separating them. The CDR3 reads CASSSNFVGETQYF. The CDR3 region has the DNA TGTGCCAGCAGCTCCAATTTTGTGGGGGAGACCCAGTACTTC.

J is TRBJ1-5 and V is TRBV29-1; D remains ambiguous. The germline gives CDR1 SQVTM, CDR2 ANQGSEA. The CDR3 is 13 residues long. V was pared by 3 bases and J by 5 bases, with 11 bases between. DNA of the CDR3: TGCAGCGTTGAGGTAGGGAATGATCAGCCCCAGCATTTT. Amino acid sequence: CSVEVGNDQPQHF.

This chain uses TRBV28 with TRBJ1-2; D remains unclear. Germline-derived CDR1 and CDR2 are MDHEN and SYDVKM. Trimming shortened V by 6 bases and J by 4 bases, and 9 bases separated the two germline ends. This CDR3 is 12 amino acids long. The CDR3 region has the DNA TGTGCCAGCAGCGGAAGCATCTATGGCTACACCTTC. This sequence encodes CASSGSIYGYTF.

V and J are TRBV20-1 and TRBJ2-3, with TRBD2 matching 9 bases. This CDR3 spans 14 amino acids. The junction had 8 bases not matched to a gene; V was cut back by 5 bases and J by 5 bases. Germline CDR1 is DFQATT and CDR2 is SNEGSKA (reference sequence). For the CDR3, the DNA is TGCAGTGCTGGGCAAGGTAGCGGGGGAGATACGCAGTATTTT. Amino acid sequence: CSAGQGSGGDTQYF.

The genes are TRBV7-2 and TRBJ2-7, with a tentative D call TRBD2 (6 bases). V lost 7 bases, J lost 2 bases, and 18 bases lay in between. CDR3 length equals 15 residues. The germline gives CDR1 SGHTA, CDR2 FQGNSA. CDR3 sequence reads: CASMGLPSFTYEQYF. As DNA, the CDR3 is TGTGCCAGCATGGGACTTCCTAGTTTTACCTACGAGCAGTACTTC.

The chain recombines TRBV20-1 with TRBJ2-4; the match to TRBD2 covers 9 bases. The closer fit of TRBJ2-7 to the DNA end suggests the J call may be wrong. The CDR3 sequence is 14 residues long. The germline gives CDR1 DFQATT, CDR2 SNEGSKA (reference sequence). In DNA, the CDR3 is TGCAGTGCCGGTAGCGGGAGTGGGTCCTACGAGCAGTACTTC. As protein: CSAGSGSGSYEQYF.